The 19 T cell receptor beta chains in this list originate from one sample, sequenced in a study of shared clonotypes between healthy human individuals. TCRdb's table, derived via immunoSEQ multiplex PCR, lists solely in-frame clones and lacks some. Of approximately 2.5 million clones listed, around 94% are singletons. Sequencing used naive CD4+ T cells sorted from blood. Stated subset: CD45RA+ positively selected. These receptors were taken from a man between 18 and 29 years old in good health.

The CDR3 DNA reads as TGTGCCAGCAGCCAAAGCCGGGACAGGGATTCACCCCTCCACTTT. Protein product: CASSQSRDRDSPLHF. V and J are TRBV14 and TRBJ1-6; 9 bases fit TRBD1. The CDR3 runs 15 residues. Looked up from germline, CDR1 is SGHDN and CDR2 is FVKESK. V dropped 2 bases and J dropped 8; count of bases not matched to a gene: 4.

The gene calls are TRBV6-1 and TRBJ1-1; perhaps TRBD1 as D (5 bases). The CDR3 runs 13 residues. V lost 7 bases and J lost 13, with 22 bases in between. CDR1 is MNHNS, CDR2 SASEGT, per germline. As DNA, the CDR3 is TGTGCCAGCAAGAACTTTGGGGCTTCTTCCTTTTTCTTT. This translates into CASKNFGASSFFF.

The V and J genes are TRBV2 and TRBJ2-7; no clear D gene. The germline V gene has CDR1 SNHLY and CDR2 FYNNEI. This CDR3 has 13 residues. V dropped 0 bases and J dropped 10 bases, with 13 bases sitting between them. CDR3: CASSEAVGGTQYF. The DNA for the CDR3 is TGTGCCAGCAGTGAAGCGGTAGGTGGTACACAGTACTTC.

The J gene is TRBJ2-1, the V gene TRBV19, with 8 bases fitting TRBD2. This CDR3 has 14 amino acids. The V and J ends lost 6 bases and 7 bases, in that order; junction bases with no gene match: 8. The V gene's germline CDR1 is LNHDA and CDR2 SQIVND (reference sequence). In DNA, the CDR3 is TGTGCCAGTAGCCGGGGGGGACTAGGAAATGAGCAGTTCTTC. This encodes CASSRGGLGNEQFF.

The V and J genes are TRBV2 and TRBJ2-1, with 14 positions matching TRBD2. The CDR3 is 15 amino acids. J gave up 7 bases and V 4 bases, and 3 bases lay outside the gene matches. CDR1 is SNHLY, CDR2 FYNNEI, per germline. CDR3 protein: CASSVRTSGGNEQFF. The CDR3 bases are TGTGCCAGCAGTGTTCGGACTAGCGGGGGGAATGAGCAGTTCTTC. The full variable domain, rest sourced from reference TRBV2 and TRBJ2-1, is EPEVTQTPSHQVTQMGQEVILRCVPISNHLYFYWYRQILGQKVEFLVSFYNNEISEKSEIFDDQFSVERPDGSNFTLKIRSTKLEDSAMYFCASSVRTSGGNEQFFGPGTRLTVL.

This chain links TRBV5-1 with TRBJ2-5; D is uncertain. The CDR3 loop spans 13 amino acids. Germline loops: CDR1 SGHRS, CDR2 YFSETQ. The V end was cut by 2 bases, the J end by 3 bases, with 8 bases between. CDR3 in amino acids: CASSFRQKETQYF. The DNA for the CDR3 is TGCGCCAGCAGCTTTCGGCAGAAAGAGACCCAGTACTTC.

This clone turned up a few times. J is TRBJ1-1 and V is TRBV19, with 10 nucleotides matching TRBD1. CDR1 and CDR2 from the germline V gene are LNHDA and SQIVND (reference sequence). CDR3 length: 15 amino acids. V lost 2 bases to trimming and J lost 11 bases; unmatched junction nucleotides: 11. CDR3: CASSIPDRGEIVAFF. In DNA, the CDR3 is TGTGCCAGTAGTATACCGGACAGGGGGGAAATAGTCGCTTTCTTT.

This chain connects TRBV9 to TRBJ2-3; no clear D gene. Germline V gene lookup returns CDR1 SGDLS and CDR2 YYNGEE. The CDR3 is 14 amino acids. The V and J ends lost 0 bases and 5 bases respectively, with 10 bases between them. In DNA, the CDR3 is TGTGCCAGCAGCGTAGCTGTAGCAGGAGATACGCAGTATTTT. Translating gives CASSVAVAGDTQYF. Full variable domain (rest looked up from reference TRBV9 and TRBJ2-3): DSGVTQTPKHLITATGQRVTLRCSPRSGDLSVYWYQQSLDQGLQFLIQYYNGEERAKGNILERFSAQQFPDLHSELNLSSLELGDSALYFCASSVAVAGDTQYFGPGTRLTVL.

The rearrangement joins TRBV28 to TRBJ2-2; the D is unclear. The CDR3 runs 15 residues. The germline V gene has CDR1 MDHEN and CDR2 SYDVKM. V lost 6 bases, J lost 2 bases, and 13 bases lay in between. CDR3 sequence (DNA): TGTGCCAGCAGCTCTCCAAAACCCAACACCGGGGAGCTGTTTTTT. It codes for CASSSPKPNTGELFF. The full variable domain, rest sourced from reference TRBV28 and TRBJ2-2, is DVKVTQSSRYLVKRTGEKVFLECVQDMDHENMFWYRQDPGLGLRLIYFSYDVKMKEKGDIPEGYSVSREKKERFSLILESASTNQTSMYLCASSSPKPNTGELFFGEGSRLTVL.

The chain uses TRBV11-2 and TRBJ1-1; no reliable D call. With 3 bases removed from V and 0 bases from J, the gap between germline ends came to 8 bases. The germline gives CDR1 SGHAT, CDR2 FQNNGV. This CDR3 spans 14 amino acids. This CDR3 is CASSFRTVNTEAFF. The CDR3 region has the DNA TGTGCCAGCAGCTTCAGGACGGTGAACACTGAAGCTTTCTTT.

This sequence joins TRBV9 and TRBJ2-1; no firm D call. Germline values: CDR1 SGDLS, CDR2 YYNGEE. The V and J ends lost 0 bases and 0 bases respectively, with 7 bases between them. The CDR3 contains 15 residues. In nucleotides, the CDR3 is TGTGCCAGCAGCGTAGAAGCGAACTCCTACAATGAGCAGTTCTTC. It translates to CASSVEANSYNEQFF.

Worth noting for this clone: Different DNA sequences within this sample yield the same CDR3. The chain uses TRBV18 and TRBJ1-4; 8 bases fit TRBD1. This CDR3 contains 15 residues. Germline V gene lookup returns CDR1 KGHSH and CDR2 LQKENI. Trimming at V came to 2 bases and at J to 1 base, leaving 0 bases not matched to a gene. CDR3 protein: CASSPTGGTNEKLFF. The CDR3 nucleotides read TGTGCCAGCTCACCAACAGGGGGAACTAATGAAAAACTGTTTTTT.

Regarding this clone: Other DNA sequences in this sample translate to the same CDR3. CDR3 sequence: CASSAPGTGNTEAFF. CDR3 nucleotides: TGTGCCAGCAGCGCCCCCGGGACAGGGAACACTGAAGCTTTCTTT. This chain connects TRBV6-5 to TRBJ1-1; 8 bases agree with TRBD1. The CDR3 is 15 residues long. J gave up 1 base and V 6 bases, and 7 bases lay outside the gene matches. The V gene's germline CDR1 is MNHEY and CDR2 SVGAGI.

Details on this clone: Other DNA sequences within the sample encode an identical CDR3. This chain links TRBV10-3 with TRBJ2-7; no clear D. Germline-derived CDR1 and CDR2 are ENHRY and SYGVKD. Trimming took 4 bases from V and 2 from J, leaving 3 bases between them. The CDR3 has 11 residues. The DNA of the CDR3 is TGTGCCATCAGTGCAGCCTACGAGCAGTACTTC. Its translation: CAISAAYEQYF.

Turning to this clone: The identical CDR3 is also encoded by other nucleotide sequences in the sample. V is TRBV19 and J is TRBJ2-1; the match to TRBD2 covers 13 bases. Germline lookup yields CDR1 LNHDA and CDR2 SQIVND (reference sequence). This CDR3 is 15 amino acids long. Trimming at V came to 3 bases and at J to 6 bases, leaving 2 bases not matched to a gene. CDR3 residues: CASSIGTSGVNEQFF. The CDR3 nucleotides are TGTGCCAGTAGTATCGGGACTAGCGGGGTCAATGAGCAGTTCTTC.

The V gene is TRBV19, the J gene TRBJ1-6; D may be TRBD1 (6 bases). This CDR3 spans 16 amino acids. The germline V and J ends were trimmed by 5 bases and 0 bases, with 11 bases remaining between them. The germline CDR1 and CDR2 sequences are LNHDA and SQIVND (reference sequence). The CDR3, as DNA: TGTGCCAGTAGTCCGCGGACAGCCTCCTATAATTCACCCCTCCACTTT. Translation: CASSPRTASYNSPLHF.

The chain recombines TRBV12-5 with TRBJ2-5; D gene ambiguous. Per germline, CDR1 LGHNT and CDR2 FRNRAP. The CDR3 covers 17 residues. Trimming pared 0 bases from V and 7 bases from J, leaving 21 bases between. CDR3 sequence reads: CASGLVESQVPRRTQYF. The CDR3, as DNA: TGTGCTAGTGGTTTGGTAGAAAGTCAGGTCCCACGTCGGACCCAGTACTTC.

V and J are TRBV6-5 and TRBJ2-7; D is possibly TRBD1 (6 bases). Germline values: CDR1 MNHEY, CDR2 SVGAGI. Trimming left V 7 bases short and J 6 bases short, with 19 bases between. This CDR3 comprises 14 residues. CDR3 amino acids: CASTLNRAGTEQYF. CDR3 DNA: TGTGCCAGCACCTTGAACAGGGCCGGGACCGAGCAGTACTTC.

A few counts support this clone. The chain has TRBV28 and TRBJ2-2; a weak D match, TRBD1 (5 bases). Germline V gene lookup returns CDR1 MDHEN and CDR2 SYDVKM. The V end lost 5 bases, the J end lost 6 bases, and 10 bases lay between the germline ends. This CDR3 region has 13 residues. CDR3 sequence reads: CASSPQGAGELFF. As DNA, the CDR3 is TGTGCCAGCAGTCCCCAGGGCGCCGGGGAGCTGTTTTTT.